This TCR beta chain is from a study of response to subunit inactivated influenza vaccine. Study-level points and caveats: Authors suggested each seasonal flu vaccination may recruit only limited numbers of new T cells.

Via MiXCR, TCRdb re-called the RT-PCR reads, giving one row per CDR3 protein. The data show 600,000 to 700,000 distinct CDR3 sequences, 14% seen once. This clonotype was seen only a few times. Its antigen is still unknown. CDR1 DFQATT and CDR2 SNEGSKA come from the germline V gene (reference sequence). CDR3 size: 14 residues. J lost 5 bases, V lost 6 bases, and 11 bases had no gene match. The TCR was taken from a man aged 45-65 years who received an inactivated influenza vaccine. The sample here was PBMCs from blood, taken 14 days before vaccination. The chain couples TRBV20-1 to TRBJ2-3; TRBD2 matches at 7 bases. CDR3 amino acids: CSAGGSGVRDTQYF. CDR3 coding DNA: TGCAGTGCGGGTGGGAGCGGGGTGAGAGATACGCAGTATTTT.